Given below is one T cell receptor beta chain in context. Its antigen is not known. These data are taken from a study of graft-versus-host responses after intestinal transplantation. Background on the study: Each recipient received a multivisceral, liver-intestinal, or isolated intestinal graft. Recipients were all induced with anti-thymocyte globulin, then given tacrolimus and steroids for 3 to 4 years. Findings of the study overall: Some patients had graft-donor T cell macrochimerism, and their allografts showed high graft-versus-host to host-versus-graft clonal ratios.

Measured with immunoSEQ multiplex PCR; TCRdb has only the in-frame clones, and not every one. The table lists approximately 100,000 clones, more than 75% of them singletons. Germline V gene data show CDR1 as SGHDN and CDR2 as FVKESK. The V end was cut by 1 base, the J end by 5 bases, with 17 bases between. The CDR3 spans 16 residues. The specimen comprised PBMCs, sampled 255 days after intestinal transplant. The chain has TRBV14 and TRBJ2-5, with D uncertain. The receptor comes from a human patient who received an intestinal transplant, so some T cells may come from the graft donor. Here the CDR3 reads CASSQVGNSLHETQYF. CDR3 in DNA: TGTGCCAGCAGCCAAGTAGGGAATAGCCTACACGAGACCCAGTACTTC.